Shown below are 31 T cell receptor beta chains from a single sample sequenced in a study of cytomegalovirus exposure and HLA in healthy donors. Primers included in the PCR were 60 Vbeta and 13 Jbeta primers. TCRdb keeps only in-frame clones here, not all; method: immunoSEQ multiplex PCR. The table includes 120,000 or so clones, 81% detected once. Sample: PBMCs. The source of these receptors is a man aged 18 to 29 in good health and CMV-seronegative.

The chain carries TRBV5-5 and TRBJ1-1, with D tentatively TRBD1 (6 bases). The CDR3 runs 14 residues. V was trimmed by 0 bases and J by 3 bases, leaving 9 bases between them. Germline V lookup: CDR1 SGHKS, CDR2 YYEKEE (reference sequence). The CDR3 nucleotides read TGTGCCAGCAGCTTGGAACAGGGCTACACTGAAGCTTTCTTT. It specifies CASSLEQGYTEAFF.

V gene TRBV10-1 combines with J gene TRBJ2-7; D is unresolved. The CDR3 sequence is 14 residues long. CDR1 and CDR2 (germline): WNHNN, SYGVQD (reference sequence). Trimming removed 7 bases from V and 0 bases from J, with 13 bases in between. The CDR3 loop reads CASTYQRSSYEQYF. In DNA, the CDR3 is TGCGCCAGCACCTACCAAAGGAGCTCCTACGAGCAGTACTTC.

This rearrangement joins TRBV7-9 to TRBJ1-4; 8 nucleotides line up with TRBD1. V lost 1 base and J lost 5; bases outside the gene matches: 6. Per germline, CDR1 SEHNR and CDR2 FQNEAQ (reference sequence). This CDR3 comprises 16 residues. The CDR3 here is CASSLGQGTINEKLFF. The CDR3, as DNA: TGTGCCAGCAGCTTAGGACAGGGGACCATAAATGAAAAACTGTTTTTT.

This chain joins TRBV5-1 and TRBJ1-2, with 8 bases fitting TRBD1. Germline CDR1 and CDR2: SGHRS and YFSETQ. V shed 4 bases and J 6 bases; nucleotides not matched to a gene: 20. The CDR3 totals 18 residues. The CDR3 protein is CASSQNPGQVILGNGYTF. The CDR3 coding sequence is TGCGCCAGCAGCCAAAATCCGGGACAGGTGATTCTTGGTAATGGCTACACCTTC.

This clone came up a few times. The CDR3 loop reads CASSIQRAGQPQHF. The CDR3 nucleotides read TGTGCCAGTAGTATTCAGAGGGCCGGTCAGCCCCAGCATTTT. V and J are TRBV19 and TRBJ1-5; no clear D. Germline V CDR1 and CDR2: LNHDA, SQIVND (reference sequence). This CDR3 is 14 amino acids long. Trimming removed 3 bases at V and 6 bases at J, with 12 bases between. Looking up the rest from reference TRBV19 and TRBJ1-5 gives the full variable domain: DGGITQSPKYLFRKEGQNVTLSCEQNLNHDAMYWYRQDPGQGLRLIYYSQIVNDFQKGDIAEGYSVSREKKESFPLTVTSAQKNPTAFYLCASSIQRAGQPQHFGDGTRLSIL.

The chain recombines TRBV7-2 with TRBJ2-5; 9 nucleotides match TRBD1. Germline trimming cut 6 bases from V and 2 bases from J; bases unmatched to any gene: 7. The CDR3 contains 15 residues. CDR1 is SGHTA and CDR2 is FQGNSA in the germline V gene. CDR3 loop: CASSYLDRGQETQYF. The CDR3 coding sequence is TGTGCCAGCAGTTACCTCGACAGGGGGCAAGAGACCCAGTACTTC.

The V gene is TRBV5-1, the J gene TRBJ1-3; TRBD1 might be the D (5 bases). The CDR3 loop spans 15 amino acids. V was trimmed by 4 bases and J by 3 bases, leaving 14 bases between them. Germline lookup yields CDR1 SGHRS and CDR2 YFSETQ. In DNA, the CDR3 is TGCGCCAGCAGCGTCTCAGGGATGGGTGGAAACACCATATATTTT. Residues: CASSVSGMGGNTIYF.

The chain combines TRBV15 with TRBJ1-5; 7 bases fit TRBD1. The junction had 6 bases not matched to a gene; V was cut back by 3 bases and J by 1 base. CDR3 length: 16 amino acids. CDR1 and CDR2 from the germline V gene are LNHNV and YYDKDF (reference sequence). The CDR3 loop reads CATSSIQGVSNQPQHF. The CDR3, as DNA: TGTGCCACCAGCAGTATTCAGGGGGTAAGCAATCAGCCCCAGCATTTT.

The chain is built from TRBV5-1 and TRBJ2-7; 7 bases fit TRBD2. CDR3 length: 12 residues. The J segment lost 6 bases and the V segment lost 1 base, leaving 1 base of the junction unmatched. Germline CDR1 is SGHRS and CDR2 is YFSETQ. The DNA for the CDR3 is TGCGCCAGCAGCTTGTGGGAGGGCGAGCAGTACTTC. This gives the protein CASSLWEGEQYF.

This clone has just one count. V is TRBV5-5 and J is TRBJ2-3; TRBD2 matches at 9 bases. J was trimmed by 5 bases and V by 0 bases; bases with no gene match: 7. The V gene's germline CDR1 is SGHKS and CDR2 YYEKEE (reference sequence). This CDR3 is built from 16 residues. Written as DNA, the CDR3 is TGTGCCAGCAGCTTGGTTCGGCGGGGGGGCCAAGATACGCAGTATTTT. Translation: CASSLVRRGGQDTQYF.

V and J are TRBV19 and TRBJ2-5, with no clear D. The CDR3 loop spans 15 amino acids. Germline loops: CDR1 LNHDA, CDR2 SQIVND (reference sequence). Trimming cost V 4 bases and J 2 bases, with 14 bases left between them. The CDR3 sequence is CASSTGVALQETQYF. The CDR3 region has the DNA TGTGCCAGTAGTACAGGTGTGGCTTTACAAGAGACCCAGTACTTC.

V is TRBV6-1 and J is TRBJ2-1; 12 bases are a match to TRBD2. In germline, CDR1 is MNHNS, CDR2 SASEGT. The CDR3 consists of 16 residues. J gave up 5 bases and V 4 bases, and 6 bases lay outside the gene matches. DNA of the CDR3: TGTGCCAGCAGTGCTACTAGCGGGGGGACCAACAATGAGCAGTTCTTC. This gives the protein CASSATSGGTNNEQFF.

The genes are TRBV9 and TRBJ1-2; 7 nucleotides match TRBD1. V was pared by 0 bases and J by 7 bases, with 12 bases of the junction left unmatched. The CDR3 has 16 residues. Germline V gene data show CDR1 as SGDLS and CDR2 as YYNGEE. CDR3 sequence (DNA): TGTGCCAGCAGCGTAGGTGGTAAGGGACAGATGCGTGGCTACACCTTC. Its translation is CASSVGGKGQMRGYTF.

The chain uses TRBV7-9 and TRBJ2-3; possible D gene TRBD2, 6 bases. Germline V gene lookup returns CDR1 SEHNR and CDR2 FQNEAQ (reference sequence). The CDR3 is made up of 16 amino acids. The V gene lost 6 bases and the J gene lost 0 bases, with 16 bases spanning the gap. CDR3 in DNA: TGTGCCAGCAGATCCGGGACTCTCAGAAGCACAGATACGCAGTATTTT. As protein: CASRSGTLRSTDTQYF.

The CDR3 nucleotides are TGTGCCAGCAGCCGCCGGGGGAGCTCCTACGAGCAGTACTTC. Translated, it gives CASSRRGSSYEQYF. The chain joins TRBV5-6 to TRBJ2-7; D is perhaps TRBD2 (6 bases). Germline V gene sequence: CDR1 SGHDT, CDR2 YYEEEE. The CDR3 spans 14 residues. The germline V and J ends were trimmed by 4 bases and 0 bases, with 11 bases remaining between them.

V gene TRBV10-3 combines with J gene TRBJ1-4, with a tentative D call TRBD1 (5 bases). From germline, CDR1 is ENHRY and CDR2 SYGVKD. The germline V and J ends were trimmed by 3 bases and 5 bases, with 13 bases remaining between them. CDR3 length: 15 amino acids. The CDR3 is CAISDPTELNEKLFF. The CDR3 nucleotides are TGTGCCATCAGTGATCCGACAGAGCTAAATGAAAAACTGTTTTTT.

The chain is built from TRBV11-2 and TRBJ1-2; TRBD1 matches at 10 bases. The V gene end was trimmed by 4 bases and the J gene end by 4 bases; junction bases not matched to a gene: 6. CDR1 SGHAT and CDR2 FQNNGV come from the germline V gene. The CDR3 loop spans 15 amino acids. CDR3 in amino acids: CASSSPGQGIYGYTF. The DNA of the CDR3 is TGTGCCAGCAGCTCCCCGGGACAGGGGATCTATGGCTACACCTTC.

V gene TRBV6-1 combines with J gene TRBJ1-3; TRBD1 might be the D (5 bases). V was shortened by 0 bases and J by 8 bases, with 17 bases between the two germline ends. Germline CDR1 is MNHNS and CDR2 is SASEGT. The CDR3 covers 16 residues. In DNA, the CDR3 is TGTGCCAGCAGTGAAGCGCTTCTGGGAGGGGCCTACACCATATATTTT. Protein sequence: CASSEALLGGAYTIYF.

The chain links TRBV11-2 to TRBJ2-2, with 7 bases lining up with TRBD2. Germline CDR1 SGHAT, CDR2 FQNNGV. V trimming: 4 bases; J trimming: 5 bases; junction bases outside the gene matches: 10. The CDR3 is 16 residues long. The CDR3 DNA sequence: TGTGCCAGCAGCTATAAGCCGGGGAGGGGAACCGGGGAGCTGTTTTTT. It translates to CASSYKPGRGTGELFF.

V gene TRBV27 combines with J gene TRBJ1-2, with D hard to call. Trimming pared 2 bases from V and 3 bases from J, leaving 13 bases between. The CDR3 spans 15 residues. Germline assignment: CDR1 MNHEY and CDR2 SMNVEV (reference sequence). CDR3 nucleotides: TGTGCCAGCAGTTTAACCCCTCAGTCGTACTATGGCTACACCTTC. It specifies CASSLTPQSYYGYTF.

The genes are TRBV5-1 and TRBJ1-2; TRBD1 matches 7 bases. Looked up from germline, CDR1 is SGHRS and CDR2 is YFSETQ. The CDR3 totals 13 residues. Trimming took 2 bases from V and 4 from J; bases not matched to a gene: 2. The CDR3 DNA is TGCGCCAGCAGCTTAGACAGGGCCTATGGCTACACCTTC. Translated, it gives CASSLDRAYGYTF. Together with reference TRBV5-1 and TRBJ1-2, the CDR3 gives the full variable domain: KAGVTQTPRYLIKTRGQQVTLSCSPISGHRSVSWYQQTPGQGLQFLFEYFSETQRNKGNFPGRFSGRQFSNSRSEMNVSTLELGDSALYLCASSLDRAYGYTFGSGTRLTVV.

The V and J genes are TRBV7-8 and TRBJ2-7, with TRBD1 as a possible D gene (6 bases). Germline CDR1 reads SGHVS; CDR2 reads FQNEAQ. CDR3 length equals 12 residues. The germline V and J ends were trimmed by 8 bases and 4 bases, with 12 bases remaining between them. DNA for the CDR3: TGTGCCAGCGGCCAGGGGTGGTACGAGCAGTACTTC. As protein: CASGQGWYEQYF.

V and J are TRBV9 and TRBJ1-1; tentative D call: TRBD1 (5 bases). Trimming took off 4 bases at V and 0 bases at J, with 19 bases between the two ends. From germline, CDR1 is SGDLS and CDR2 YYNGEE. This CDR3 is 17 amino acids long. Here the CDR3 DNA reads TGTGCCAGCAGCACTCCTCCTTGGGGCCCTATGAACACTGAAGCTTTCTTT. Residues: CASSTPPWGPMNTEAFF.

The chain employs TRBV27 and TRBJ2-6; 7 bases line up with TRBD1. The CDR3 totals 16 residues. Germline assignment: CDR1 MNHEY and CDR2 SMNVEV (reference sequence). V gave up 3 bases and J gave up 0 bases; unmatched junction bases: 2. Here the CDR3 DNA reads TGTGCCAGCAGTTTTTCAGGGGGCTCTGGGGCCAACGTCCTGACTTTC. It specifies CASSFSGGSGANVLTF.

CDR3 protein: CASSLAGGRMRETQYF. The DNA for the CDR3 is TGTGCCAGCAGCCTCGCAGGGGGCAGGATGAGGGAGACCCAGTACTTC. The chain links TRBV7-8 to TRBJ2-5; the match to TRBD1 covers 8 bases. Germline V lookup: CDR1 SGHVS, CDR2 FQNEAQ. The CDR3 loop spans 16 amino acids. The ends lost 5 bases at V and 5 bases at J; junction bases unmatched: 13.

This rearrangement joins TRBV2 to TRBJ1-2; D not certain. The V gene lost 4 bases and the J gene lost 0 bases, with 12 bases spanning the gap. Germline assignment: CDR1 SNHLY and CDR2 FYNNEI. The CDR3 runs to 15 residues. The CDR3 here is CASSVESGANYGYTF. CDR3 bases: TGTGCCAGCAGTGTCGAGAGCGGGGCTAACTATGGCTACACCTTC. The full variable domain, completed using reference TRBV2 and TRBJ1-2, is EPEVTQTPSHQVTQMGQEVILRCVPISNHLYFYWYRQILGQKVEFLVSFYNNEISEKSEIFDDQFSVERPDGSNFTLKIRSTKLEDSAMYFCASSVESGANYGYTFGSGTRLTVV.

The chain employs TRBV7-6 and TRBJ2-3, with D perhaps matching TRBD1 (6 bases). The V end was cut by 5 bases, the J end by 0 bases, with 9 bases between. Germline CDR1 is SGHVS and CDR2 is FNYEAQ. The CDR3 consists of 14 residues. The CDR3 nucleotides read TGTGCCAGCAGCCCGGGACACAGCACAGATACGCAGTATTTT. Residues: CASSPGHSTDTQYF. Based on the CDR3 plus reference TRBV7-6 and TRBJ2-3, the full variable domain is GAGVSQSPRYKVTKRGQDVALRCDPISGHVSLYWYRQALGQGPEFLTYFNYEAQQDKSGLPNDRFSAERPEGSISTLTIQRTEQRDSAMYRCASSPGHSTDTQYFGPGTRLTVL.

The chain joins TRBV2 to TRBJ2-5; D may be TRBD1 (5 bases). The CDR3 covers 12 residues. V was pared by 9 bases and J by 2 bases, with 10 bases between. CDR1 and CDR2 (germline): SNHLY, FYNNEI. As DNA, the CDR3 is TGTGCCAGTAGACAGACACAAGAGACCCAGTACTTC. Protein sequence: CASRQTQETQYF. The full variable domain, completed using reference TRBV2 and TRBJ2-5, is EPEVTQTPSHQVTQMGQEVILRCVPISNHLYFYWYRQILGQKVEFLVSFYNNEISEKSEIFDDQFSVERPDGSNFTLKIRSTKLEDSAMYFCASRQTQETQYFGPGTRLLVL.

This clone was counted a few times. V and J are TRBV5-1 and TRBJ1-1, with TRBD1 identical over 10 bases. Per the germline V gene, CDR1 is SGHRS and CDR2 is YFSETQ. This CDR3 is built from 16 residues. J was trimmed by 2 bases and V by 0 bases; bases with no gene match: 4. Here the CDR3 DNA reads TGCGCCAGCAGCTTGGGGGACAGGGGAGAAAACACTGAAGCTTTCTTT. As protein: CASSLGDRGENTEAFF. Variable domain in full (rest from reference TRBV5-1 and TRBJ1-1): KAGVTQTPRYLIKTRGQQVTLSCSPISGHRSVSWYQQTPGQGLQFLFEYFSETQRNKGNFPGRFSGRQFSNSRSEMNVSTLELGDSALYLCASSLGDRGENTEAFFGQGTRLTVV.

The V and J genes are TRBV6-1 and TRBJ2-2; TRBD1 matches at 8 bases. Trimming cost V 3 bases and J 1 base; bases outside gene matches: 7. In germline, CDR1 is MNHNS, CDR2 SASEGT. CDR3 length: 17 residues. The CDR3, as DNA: TGTGCCAGCAGTGAGCTCACCGGGACAGGGAACACCGGGGAGCTGTTTTTT. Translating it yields CASSELTGTGNTGELFF.

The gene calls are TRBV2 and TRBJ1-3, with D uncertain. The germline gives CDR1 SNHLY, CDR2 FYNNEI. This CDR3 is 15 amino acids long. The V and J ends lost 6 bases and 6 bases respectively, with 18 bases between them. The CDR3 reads CASSPRVLKINTIYF. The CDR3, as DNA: TGTGCCAGCAGCCCCCGGGTCCTTAAGATAAACACCATATATTTT. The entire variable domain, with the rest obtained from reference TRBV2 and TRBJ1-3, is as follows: EPEVTQTPSHQVTQMGQEVILRCVPISNHLYFYWYRQILGQKVEFLVSFYNNEISEKSEIFDDQFSVERPDGSNFTLKIRSTKLEDSAMYFCASSPRVLKINTIYFGEGSWLTVV.